A single sample gave rise to the 3 T cell receptor beta chains below, sequenced in a study of T cell clusters in autoimmune cytopenias (dated by TCRdb to between 2018 and 2021). For each sample, TRB amplification used roughly 250 ng of peripheral blood genomic DNA, equal to approximately 37,500 genome equivalents. The sequencer listed for this sample is Illumina MiSeq. Multiplex PCR with a touch-down protocol amplified TRB rearrangements, with the TRB-A and TRB-B primer pools combined in a single tube. Once TCRdb had reprocessed the reads, it stored one entry per CDR3 protein sequence and supplied no DNA. This sample's table lists roughly 12,000 distinct CDR3 sequences. The ten largest clones capture around 3.1% of the sample. Sample: peripheral blood. These receptors were obtained from a human donor with an autoimmune cytopenia or autoimmune hepatitis (not recorded which).

The chain couples TRBV6-2 or TRBV6-3 to TRBJ2-3; lacking DNA, the TRBD1 call made by TCRdb goes unchecked. CDR1 MNHEY and CDR2 SVGEGT come from the germline V gene. The CDR3 extends over 16 amino acids. CDR3: CASSDYRDRSTDTQYF.

The genes are TRBV6-1 and TRBJ2-1; the D gene TCRdb calls, TRBD2, cannot be checked with no DNA. The germline CDR1 and CDR2 sequences are MNHNS and SASEGT. CDR3 size: 16 residues. This CDR3 reads CASSDPSSGQYNEQFF.

The chain uses TRBV5-4 and TRBJ1-4; TCRdb indicates TRBD1, and absent DNA this call remains unverified. CDR1 SGHNT and CDR2 YYREEE come from the germline V gene (reference sequence). This CDR3 has 19 amino acids. The CDR3 region is CASSLGFGDRGRINEKLFF.